These T cell receptor beta chains were read from a single sample in a study of blood T cell repertoires in COVID-19. Profiled with immunoSEQ multiplex PCR; TCRdb holds only in-frame clones, not every one. The sample has 20,000 to 25,000 clones, around nine tenths seen once; the top ten hold roughly 10%. Input material: peripheral blood. The source is a human donor with active COVID-19. The donor label of this sample is uncertain. CDR3s include the opening cysteine and the closing phenylalanine or tryptophan. The order of the fields is J gene, D gene, V gene, clone size, CDR3 length, CDR3 protein, CDR3 DNA. A D gene is named only where the DNA matches it firmly. Clone sizes are given selectively: once, few, many, or a class where the clone is expanded.

>TRBJ2-7|TRBD2|TRBV25-1|few|16
CASRETGTSGSTEQYF
TGTGCCAGCAGAGAGACCGGGACTAGCGGGAGTACCGAGCAGTACTTC
>TRBJ2-2|TRBD2|TRBV5-1|NA|15
CASSFSGGNTGELFF
TGCGCCAGCAGCTTTTCGGGAGGGAACACCGGGGAGCTGTTTTTT
>TRBJ2-1|NA|TRBV5-1|NA|16
CASSLQARSVVDEQFF
TGCGCCAGCAGCCTGCAGGCGCGATCGGTTGTCGATGAGCAGTTCTTC
>TRBJ1-2|NA|TRBV30|NA|14
CALSKVQALYGYTF
TGTGCCCTCTCGAAGGTACAGGCCCTTTATGGCTACACCTTC
>TRBJ2-1|NA|TRBV2|few|13
CASSAERYNEQFF
TGTGCCAGCAGTGCGGAGCGGTACAATGAGCAGTTCTTC
>TRBJ2-1|TRBD2|TRBV7-9|NA|11
CASSRGLPTFF
TGTGCCAGCAGCCGGGGACTACCTACGTTCTTC
>TRBJ2-6|NA|TRBV7-2|NA|16
CASSLDAGTGANVLTF
TGTGCCAGCAGCTTAGATGCGGGGACTGGGGCCAACGTCCTGACTTTC
>TRBJ1-5|TRBD1|TRBV7-9|NA|14
CASSPGTVNQPQHF
TGTGCCAGCAGCCCCGGGACAGTCAATCAGCCCCAGCATTTT
>TRBJ1-4|NA|TRBV28|NA|16
CASSWGQVATNEKLFF
TGTGCCAGCAGTTGGGGGCAGGTTGCAACTAATGAAAAACTGTTTTTT
>TRBJ2-1|NA|TRBV12-3/TRBV12-4|NA|13
CASISTPNNEQFF
TGTGCCAGCATTTCGACTCCAAACAATGAGCAGTTCTTC
>TRBJ2-7|NA|TRBV14|once|12
CASSQDYYEQCF
TGTGCCAGCAGCCAAGACTACTACGAGCAGTGCTTC
>TRBJ2-1|TRBD2|TRBV9|NA|15
CASSVRLAANNEQFF
TGTGCCAGCAGCGTCAGACTAGCGGCTAACAATGAGCAGTTCTTC
>TRBJ1-2|NA|TRBV10-3|NA|14
CAISEGGVGYGYTF
TGTGCCATCAGCGAGGGGGGCGTCGGGTATGGCTACACCTTC
>TRBJ1-5|NA|TRBV19|NA|13
CASSFSVDQPQHF
TGTGCCAGTAGTTTCAGTGTTGATCAGCCCCAGCATTTT
>TRBJ2-6|TRBD1|TRBV19|NA|21
CASSARQGSKWPGSGANVLTF
TGTGCCAGTAGTGCAAGACAGGGGAGTAAATGGCCAGGGTCTGGGGCCAACGTCCTGACTTTC
>TRBJ2-2|NA|TRBV7-9|NA|13
CASSLDGTGELFF
TGTGCCAGCAGCTTAGACGGCACCGGGGAGCTGTTTTTT
>TRBJ2-2|TRBD1|TRBV5-1|NA|16
CASSTLPGQGTGELFF
TGCGCCAGCAGCACATTGCCGGGACAGGGCACCGGGGAGCTGTTTTTT
>TRBJ1-6|NA|TRBV30|NA|11
CAWTDSGDLHF
TGTGCCTGGACGGATTCCGGGGATCTCCACTTT
>TRBJ2-1|TRBD2|TRBV18|NA|14
CASSPGLAQDEQFF
TGTGCCAGCTCACCCGGACTAGCTCAGGATGAGCAGTTCTTC
>TRBJ2-7|NA|TRBV5-1|few|15
CASSNGGRELSEQYF
TGCGCCAGCAGCAACGGGGGGCGGGAGTTAAGCGAGCAGTACTTC
>TRBJ2-7|NA|TRBV5-6|NA|16
CASSIRREASTYEQYF
TGTGCCAGCAGCATCCGTAGGGAGGCCTCCACCTACGAGCAGTACTTC
>TRBJ2-2|TRBD2|TRBV11-3|NA|16
CASSFRLAGVSGELFF
TGTGCCAGCAGCTTCAGACTAGCGGGAGTTTCCGGGGAGCTGTTTTTT
>TRBJ1-4|TRBD1|TRBV7-8|NA|17
CASSPPVSRGPGEKLFF
TGTGCCAGCAGCCCCCCAGTTTCCAGGGGGCCAGGTGAAAAACTGTTTTTT
>TRBJ2-2|NA|TRBV7-2|NA|14
CASSVGQTTGELFF
TGTGCCAGCAGCGTTGGACAGACCACCGGGGAGCTGTTTTTT
>TRBJ2-6|TRBD1|TRBV6-5|NA|15
CASRRQGTGANVLTF
TGTGCCAGCAGGCGACAGGGCACTGGGGCCAACGTCCTGACTTTC
>TRBJ2-3|TRBD1|TRBV5-6|NA|15
CASSHGTGHTDTQYF
TGTGCCAGCAGCCACGGGACAGGCCACACAGATACGCAGTATTTT
>TRBJ1-2|NA|TRBV3-1/TRBV3-2|few|13
CASSQEAAGGYTF
TGTGCCAGCAGCCAAGAGGCGGCGGGGGGCTACACCTTC
>TRBJ2-2|TRBD1|TRBV11-2|NA|16
CASSFRTGQYTGELFF
TGTGCCAGCAGCTTCCGGACAGGGCAATACACCGGGGAGCTGTTTTTT
>TRBJ1-1|TRBD1|TRBV18|NA|14
CASSPTYRGDEAFF
TGTGCCAGCTCCCCAACCTACAGGGGTGACGAAGCTTTCTTT
>TRBJ2-5|NA|TRBV27|NA|15
CASSSMGATQETQYF
TGTGCCAGCAGTTCTATGGGGGCCACACAAGAGACCCAGTACTTC
>TRBJ2-3|NA|TRBV24-1|once|13
CATGDQGTDTQYF
TGTGCCACCGGCGATCAGGGCACAGATACGCAGTATTTT
>TRBJ1-1|TRBD1|TRBV12-3/TRBV12-4|NA|13
CASSSLTTGKAFF
TGTGCCAGCAGTTCGCTGACGACAGGGAAAGCTTTCTTT
>TRBJ2-1|NA|TRBV3-1/TRBV3-2|once|11
CASSQSSEQFF
TGTGCCAGCAGCCAATCCTCTGAGCAGTTCTTC
>TRBJ2-3|NA|TRBV27|few|12
CASSFLSGTQYF
TGTGCCAGCAGTTTCCTAAGTGGTACGCAGTATTTT
>TRBJ2-5|TRBD2|TRBV11-3|NA|13
CASSRGGGETQYF
TGTGCCAGCAGCCGGGGGGGAGGAGAGACCCAGTACTTC
>TRBJ1-5|TRBD1|TRBV2|NA|17
CASRRDRALGSNQPQHF
TGTGCCAGCAGGAGAGACAGGGCGTTGGGTAGCAATCAGCCCCAGCATTTT
>TRBJ2-7|TRBD2|TRBV12-3/TRBV12-4|once|11
CASTLGGEQYF
TGTGCCAGCACCCTCGGGGGGGAGCAGTACTTC
>TRBJ2-6|NA|TRBV25-1|once|16
CASSATPGAGANVLTF
TGTGCCAGCAGTGCTACCCCCGGGGCTGGGGCCAACGTCCTGACTTTC
>TRBJ1-1|NA|TRBV12-3/TRBV12-4|NA|13
CASSIGRGTEAFF
TGTGCCAGCAGTATTGGACGGGGCACTGAAGCTTTCTTT
>TRBJ2-7|TRBD1|TRBV6-5|NA|13
CASIRQGDYEQYF
TGTGCCAGCATTCGACAGGGGGACTACGAGCAGTACTTC
>TRBJ2-5|TRBD1|TRBV5-8|NA|14
CASSTRDRRETQYF
TGTGCCAGCAGCACAAGGGACAGGAGGGAGACCCAGTACTTC
>TRBJ2-1|NA|TRBV4-3|NA|20
CASSQVPIGRVAASYNEQFF
TGCGCCAGCAGCCAAGTGCCAATCGGTCGTGTAGCGGCCTCTTACAATGAGCAGTTCTTC
>TRBJ1-2|NA|TRBV7-2|NA|13
CASSPRLNYGYTF
TGTGCCAGCAGCCCCCGTCTTAACTATGGCTACACCTTC
>TRBJ2-2|NA|TRBV27|NA|17
CASSPSGRKTNTGELFF
TGTGCCAGCAGTCCCTCCGGGAGAAAAACGAACACCGGGGAGCTGTTTTTT
>TRBJ1-2|TRBD1|TRBV5-4|NA|16
CASSPGTGGSGYGYTF
TGTGCCAGCAGTCCTGGGACAGGGGGCAGTGGCTATGGCTACACCTTC
>TRBJ1-1|TRBD1|TRBV4-2|NA|15
CASSQVKTGVTEAFF
TGTGCCAGCAGCCAAGTTAAAACAGGGGTGACTGAAGCTTTCTTT
>TRBJ2-3|TRBD2|TRBV27|NA|15
CASSPGTSGYSTQYF
TGTGCCAGCAGTCCCGGGACTAGCGGGTATAGTACGCAGTATTTT
>TRBJ1-2|NA|TRBV7-8|NA|12
CASSPNRAGYTF
TGTGCCAGCAGCCCGAACAGGGCTGGCTACACCTTC
>TRBJ1-2|TRBD1|TRBV29-1|once|14
CSVDLTQGAGGYTF
TGCAGCGTTGATTTGACCCAGGGGGCGGGTGGCTACACCTTC
>TRBJ2-1|NA|TRBV6-6|NA|15
CASSYAGSSYNEQFF
TGTGCCAGCAGTTACGCCGGGAGCTCCTACAATGAGCAGTTCTTC
>TRBJ2-7|NA|TRBV7-9|NA|15
CASSLASGYLFEQYF
TGTGCCAGCAGCTTAGCTTCAGGATATCTCTTCGAGCAGTACTTC
>TRBJ2-3|NA|TRBV2|medium-sized|13
CASELPPMDTQYF
TGTGCCAGCGAGTTACCACCAATGGATACGCAGTATTTT
>TRBJ2-1|TRBD1|TRBV4-3|NA|15
CASSPGTGKHNEQFF
TGCGCCAGCAGTCCCGGGACAGGGAAGCACAATGAGCAGTTCTTC